The 14 T cell receptor beta chains below all came from one sample that was sequenced in a study of cytomegalovirus exposure and HLA in healthy donors. The PCR ran on 60 Vbeta and 13 Jbeta primers. The data were produced by immunoSEQ multiplex PCR, yet TCRdb's version contains in-frame clones alone and is incomplete. The repertoire holds some 150,000 clones, roughly 77% seen once, with about 3.1% in the top ten. Sequencing input: PBMCs. The receptors stem from a middle-aged man in good health and CMV-seronegative.

The V call is TRBV5-4, the J call TRBJ1-6; TRBD1 might be the D (6 bases). Germline V gives CDR1 SGHNT, CDR2 YYREEE (reference sequence). The V end was cut by 0 bases, the J end by 9 bases, with 10 bases between. This CDR3 has 14 amino acids. CDR3 protein: CASSLDRVASPLHF. The CDR3 coding sequence is TGTGCCAGCAGCTTGGACAGGGTGGCTTCACCCCTCCACTTT.

The rearrangement links TRBV4-1 to TRBJ2-5, with D possibly being TRBD2 (6 bases). The CDR3 covers 16 residues. The germline V gene has CDR1 MGHRA and CDR2 YSYEKL. V lost 4 bases to trimming and J lost 4 bases, with 19 bases between them. CDR3 region: CASSPFRGGAGETQYF. The CDR3 nucleotides read TGCGCCAGCAGCCCCTTTCGAGGAGGGGCTGGAGAGACCCAGTACTTC.

This chain uses TRBV18 with TRBJ1-1, with D uncertain. The germline V gene has CDR1 KGHSH and CDR2 LQKENI. The CDR3 length is 15 residues. Between the trimmed V and J ends, which lost 3 bases and 8 bases, there was a span of 19 bases. This chain's CDR3 is CASSPPNFGLWEAFF. The CDR3 DNA is TGTGCCAGCTCACCCCCCAACTTCGGACTATGGGAAGCTTTCTTT.

CDR3 loop: CASSFEGGTEAFF. DNA for the CDR3: TGCGCCAGCAGCTTCGAGGGGGGGACTGAAGCTTTCTTT. The rearrangement uses TRBV5-1 and TRBJ1-1; D is perhaps TRBD1 (6 bases). The V gene lost 2 bases and the J gene lost 5 bases, with 10 bases spanning the gap. There are 13 residues in the CDR3. CDR1 and CDR2 from the germline V gene are SGHRS and YFSETQ.

This clone was recorded a few times. The chain is built from TRBV11-2 and TRBJ2-7, with 9 nucleotides matching TRBD1. The CDR3 contains 14 residues. CDR1 SGHAT and CDR2 FQNNGV come from the germline V gene. With V trimmed by 5 bases and J by 4 bases, 6 bases remained unmatched. The CDR3 spells CASSTTGGGYEQYF. As DNA, the CDR3 is TGTGCCAGCAGCACCACAGGGGGCGGATACGAGCAGTACTTC.

V gene TRBV12-5 combines with J gene TRBJ2-2; TRBD1 matches at 9 bases. The CDR3 is 16 residues long. V lost 6 bases to trimming and J lost 6 bases; unmatched junction nucleotides: 11. Germline V gives CDR1 LGHNT, CDR2 FRNRAP. CDR3 region: CASGQIQGASPGELFF. The CDR3 DNA reads as TGTGCTAGTGGGCAAATACAGGGGGCCTCCCCCGGGGAGCTGTTTTTT. The complete variable domain, with remaining parts taken from reference TRBV12-5 and TRBJ2-2, reads DARVTQTPRHKVTEMGQEVTMRCQPILGHNTVFWYRQTMMQGLELLAYFRNRAPLDDSGMPKDRFSAEMPDATLATLKIQPSEPRDSAVYFCASGQIQGASPGELFFGEGSRLTVL.

The chain recombines TRBV7-7 with TRBJ2-1; D remains unclear. Germline-derived CDR1 and CDR2 are SSHAT and FNYEAQ (reference sequence). Trimming removed 8 bases at V and 10 bases at J, with 18 bases between. This CDR3 contains 13 residues. The CDR3 coding sequence is TGTGCCAGCGCGGCTGCACTACTCCAGGAGCAGTTCTTC. The encoded protein is CASAAALLQEQFF. The variable domain in full, completed from reference TRBV7-7 and TRBJ2-1, reads GAGVSQSPRYKVTKRGQDVTLRCDPISSHATLYWYQQALGQGPEFLTYFNYEAQPDKSGLPSDRFSAERPEGSISTLTIQRTEQRDSAMYRCASAAALLQEQFFGPGTRLTVL.

The chain recombines TRBV7-6 with TRBJ2-6; D is perhaps TRBD1 (5 bases). The V gene lost 5 bases and the J gene lost 0 bases, with 14 bases spanning the gap. This CDR3 is 17 amino acids long. The germline gives CDR1 SGHVS, CDR2 FNYEAQ. CDR3 coding DNA: TGTGCCAGCAGCACCCAACAGGTCTACTCTGGGGCCAACGTCCTGACTTTC. Translated, it gives CASSTQQVYSGANVLTF.

This clone has just a few counts. CDR3 coding DNA: TGTGCCAGCAGTGCCCTTCCCACAGATACGCAGTATTTT. Translating gives CASSALPTDTQYF. V and J are TRBV6-4 and TRBJ2-3; D call uncertain. CDR3 length: 13 amino acids. Between the trimmed V and J ends, which lost 4 bases and 2 bases, there was a span of 7 bases. CDR1 MRHNA and CDR2 SNTAGT come from the germline V gene.

This clone was found a few times. The V and J genes are TRBV6-1 and TRBJ1-2; D is uncertain. V lost 4 bases to trimming and J lost 1 base, with 16 bases between them. In germline, CDR1 is MNHNS, CDR2 SASEGT. The length of the CDR3 is 16 residues. In DNA, the CDR3 is TGTGCCAGCAGTGCCTCGACTTACATCCATAACTATGGCTACACCTTC. Amino acids: CASSASTYIHNYGYTF.

The chain has TRBV2 and TRBJ1-4; D perhaps matches TRBD1 (6 bases). The germline gives CDR1 SNHLY, CDR2 FYNNEI. Trimming left V 6 bases short and J 0 bases short, with 14 bases between. CDR3 length: 16 residues. The CDR3 DNA reads as TGTGCCAGCAGACCCATAGGGGGTGCAACTAATGAAAAACTGTTTTTT. Encoded protein: CASRPIGGATNEKLFF.

The V gene is TRBV7-2, the J gene TRBJ1-4; TRBD1 matches 9 bases. V shed 5 bases and J 11 bases; nucleotides not matched to a gene: 6. CDR3 length: 13 amino acids. CDR1 and CDR2 from the germline V gene are SGHTA and FQGNSA. CDR3 in DNA: TGTGCCAGCAGCCCTTTCGGACAGGGGAAACTGTTTTTT. It translates to CASSPFGQGKLFF.

The chain links TRBV2 to TRBJ1-2, with D possibly being TRBD1 (5 bases). CDR3 length: 16 residues. Trimming cost V 2 bases and J 2 bases, with 15 bases left between them. The V gene's germline CDR1 is SNHLY and CDR2 FYNNEI. For the CDR3, the DNA is TGTGCCAGCAGTGAAATCCGGGAGGGGTTAAACTATGGCTACACCTTC. This codes for CASSEIREGLNYGYTF.

This clone has just a few counts. The J gene is TRBJ2-3, the V gene TRBV7-3, with D possibly TRBD2 on 5 matching bases. The germline V gene has CDR1 SGHTA and CDR2 FQGTGA. This CDR3 has 13 residues. The V end was cut by 6 bases, the J end by 4 bases, with 11 bases between. The CDR3 region has the DNA TGTGCCAGCAGATCCGGGGAAGCAGATACGCAGTATTTT. Residues: CASRSGEADTQYF.